This is a list of T cell receptor beta chains from one sample in a study of blood T cells in healthy people across ages. TCRdb analysed the 5' RACE reads with MiXCR anew, one entry per CDR3 protein. The data show some 1.5 million distinct CDR3 sequences, roughly two fifths seen once. The source material was blood. The receptors here all came from a woman under 30 in good health. CDR3s include the opening cysteine and the closing phenylalanine or tryptophan. Each record gives: V gene, clone size, CDR3 protein. Clone sizes are given selectively: once, few, many, or a class where the clone is expanded.

v_call: TRBV29-1; clone_size: few; cdr3_aa: CSVVTQDGEKLFF
v_call: TRBV20-1; clone_size: NA; cdr3_aa: CSALGGTAAYSNQPQHF
v_call: TRBV20-1; clone_size: NA; cdr3_aa: CSAKGTSGRNEQFF
v_call: TRBV18; clone_size: NA; cdr3_aa: CASSPPRTGDGSTDTQYF
v_call: TRBV7-2; clone_size: NA; cdr3_aa: CASRRQSGNYGYTF
v_call: TRBV21-1; clone_size: NA; cdr3_aa: CASSKFGAGGVTDTQYF
v_call: TRBV20-1; clone_size: few; cdr3_aa: CSAIIGGSNQPQHF
v_call: TRBV7-9; clone_size: NA; cdr3_aa: CASSFYSGGEETQYF
v_call: TRBV9; clone_size: NA; cdr3_aa: CASSVGGFYNEQFF
v_call: TRBV6-2/TRBV6-3; clone_size: once; cdr3_aa: CASRRGTGAYEQYF
v_call: TRBV7-8; clone_size: few; cdr3_aa: CASSPLANGANVLTF
v_call: TRBV29-1; clone_size: few; cdr3_aa: CSVDTGTHEKLFF
v_call: TRBV7-9; clone_size: NA; cdr3_aa: CAGSVGQGYEQYF
v_call: TRBV10-3; clone_size: once; cdr3_aa: CAISETGDKETQYF
v_call: TRBV29-1; clone_size: NA; cdr3_aa: CSVGASGISDTQYF
v_call: TRBV12-3/TRBV12-4; clone_size: NA; cdr3_aa: CASSSSSGNAIYF
v_call: TRBV7-2; clone_size: NA; cdr3_aa: CASSLLTSQNEQFF
v_call: TRBV11-2; clone_size: few; cdr3_aa: CASSLTGTPYGYTF
v_call: TRBV7-2; clone_size: few; cdr3_aa: CASSLDKIDEQYF
v_call: TRBV10-3; clone_size: NA; cdr3_aa: CAISGGGAGNEQFF
v_call: TRBV20-1; clone_size: NA; cdr3_aa: CSARDYVGETQYF
v_call: TRBV13; clone_size: few; cdr3_aa: CASSFWGFMNTEAFF
v_call: TRBV27; clone_size: NA; cdr3_aa: CASSFWGQGYNEQYF
v_call: TRBV10-3; clone_size: NA; cdr3_aa: CAISFDSSSPYEQYF
v_call: TRBV4-3; clone_size: once; cdr3_aa: CASGQYSRTGQETQYF
v_call: TRBV4-2; clone_size: few; cdr3_aa: CASSPDRGHGYTF
v_call: TRBV3-1; clone_size: NA; cdr3_aa: CASSHRTRDYEQYF
v_call: TRBV7-3; clone_size: NA; cdr3_aa: CASSLTGLAFDEQYF